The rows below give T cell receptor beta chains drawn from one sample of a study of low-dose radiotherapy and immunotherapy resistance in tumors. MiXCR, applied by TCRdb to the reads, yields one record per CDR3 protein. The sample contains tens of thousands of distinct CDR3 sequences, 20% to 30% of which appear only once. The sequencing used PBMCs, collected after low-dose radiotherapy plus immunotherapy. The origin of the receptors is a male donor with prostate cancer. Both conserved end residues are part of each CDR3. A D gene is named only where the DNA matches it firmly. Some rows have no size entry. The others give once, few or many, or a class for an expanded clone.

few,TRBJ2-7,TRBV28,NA,TGTGCCAGCAGTTTCCCCATAGCCCGAAGTGGAGACGACGAGCAGTACTTC,CASSFPIARSGDDEQYF
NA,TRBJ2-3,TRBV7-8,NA,TGTGCCAGCAGCTTTGTGCGGGGATTCACAGATACGCAGTATTTT,CASSFVRGFTDTQYF
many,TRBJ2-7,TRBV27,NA,TGTGCCAGCAGCTGGCACCCCTCCTACGAGCAGTACTTC,CASSWHPSYEQYF
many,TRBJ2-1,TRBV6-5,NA,TGTGCCAGCACCCCGCCCCGGATCGGGGCGGGACACAATGAGCAGTTCTTC,CASTPPRIGAGHNEQFF
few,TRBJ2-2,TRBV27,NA,NA,CASSPGTSLHTGELFFF
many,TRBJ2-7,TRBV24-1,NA,TGTGCCACCAGTGGCCAGCCCGGAATCGACGAGCAGTACTTC,CATSGQPGIDEQYF
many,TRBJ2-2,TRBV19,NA,TGTGCCAGTAGGAACCTAGGATTGAACACCGGGGAGCTGTTTTTT,CASRNLGLNTGELFF
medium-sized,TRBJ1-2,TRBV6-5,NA,TGTGCCAGCAGGCCCGAAGGGGATGGCTACACCTTC,CASRPEGDGYTF
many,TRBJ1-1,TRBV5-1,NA,TGCGCCAGCAGCTTCGGCATCCAGAACACTGAAGCTTTCTTT,CASSFGIQNTEAFF
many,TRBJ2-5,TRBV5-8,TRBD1,TGTGCCAGCAGCTTGGGACAGGGCCAAGAGACCCAGTACTTC,CASSLGQGQETQYF
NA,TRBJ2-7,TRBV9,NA,TGTGCCAGCAGCGTAGGACCGGATAGCTCCTACGAGCAGTACTTC,CASSVGPDSSYEQYF
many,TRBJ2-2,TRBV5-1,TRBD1,TGCGCCAGCAGCATATCTACAGGGGGATTGGGGGAGCTGTTTTTT,CASSISTGGLGELFF
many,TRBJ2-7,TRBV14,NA,TGTGCCAGCAGCCCGGAGACGATTGGAAACGAGCAGTACTTC,CASSPETIGNEQYF
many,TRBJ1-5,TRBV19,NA,TGTGCCAGTAGTGTCACCGGGGAAAATCAGCCCCAGCATTTT,CASSVTGENQPQHF
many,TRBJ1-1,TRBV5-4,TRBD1,TGTGCCAGCAGCCTCACCCAGGGGGGGTGGGAAGACACTGAAGCTTTCTTT,CASSLTQGGWEDTEAFF
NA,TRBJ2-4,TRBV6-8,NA,TGTGCCAGCAGTGAAGCTCCGGGTGGCAAAAACATTCAGTACTTC,CASSEAPGGKNIQYF
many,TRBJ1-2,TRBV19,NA,TGTGCCAGTAGTATAGATCGTGGTAACTATGGCTACACCTTC,CASSIDRGNYGYTF
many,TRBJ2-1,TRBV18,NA,TGTGCCAGCTCACCATCGGACAGCTCTCGAAACGGCTACAATGAGCAGTTCTTC,CASSPSDSSRNGYNEQFF
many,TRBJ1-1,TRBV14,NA,TGTGCCAGCAGCTCAGCCCGTTACAGGGCCACTGAAGCTTTCTTT,CASSSARYRATEAFF
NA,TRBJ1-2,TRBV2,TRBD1,TGTGCCAGCACATCCGGGACAGGGGTACATGGCTACACCTTC,CASTSGTGVHGYTF
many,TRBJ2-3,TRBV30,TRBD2,TGTGCCTGGACTAGCGGGAAAAATACGCAGTATTTT,CAWTSGKNTQYF
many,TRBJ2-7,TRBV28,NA,TGTGCCAGCAACTCTCAGGGGCCGGGAAATTACGAGCAGTACTTC,CASNSQGPGNYEQYF
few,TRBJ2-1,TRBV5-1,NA,TGCGCCAGCAGCTTTATGGTTATCAATGAGCAGTTCTTC,CASSFMVINEQFF
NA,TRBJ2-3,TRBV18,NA,TGTGCCAGCTCCCGGGACAGCACAGATACGCAGTATTTT,CASSRDSTDTQYF
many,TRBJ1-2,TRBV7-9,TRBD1,TGTGCCAGCAGCCTTCGATTAACAGGGGACGATTATGGCTACACCTTC,CASSLRLTGDDYGYTF
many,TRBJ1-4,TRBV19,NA,TGTGCCAGTAGAGAGGACAGCCTGGGGGAAAAACTGTTTTTT,CASREDSLGEKLFF
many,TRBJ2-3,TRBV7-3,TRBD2,TGTGCCAGCAGCTTACAGGCTAGCGGGGGGTCAGATACGCAGTATTTT,CASSLQASGGSDTQYF
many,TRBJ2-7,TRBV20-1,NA,TGCAGTGCGAGAGGTATTTCCTACGAGCAGTACTTC,CSARGISYEQYF
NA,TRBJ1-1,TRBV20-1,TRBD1,TGCAGTGCTAGAGTAGGGACAGGAGGGTTTGGCACTGAAGCTTTCTTT,CSARVGTGGFGTEAFF
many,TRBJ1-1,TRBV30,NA,TGTGCCTCCAGGGGCACTGAAGCTTTCTTT,CASRGTEAFF
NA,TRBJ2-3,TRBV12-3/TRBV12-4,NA,TGTGCCAGCAAATTATCGGGGGGCACAGATACGCAGTATTTT,CASKLSGGTDTQYF
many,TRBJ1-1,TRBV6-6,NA,TGTGCCAGCAGTTACTCGGGCTTGGACACTGAAGCTTTCTTT,CASSYSGLDTEAFF
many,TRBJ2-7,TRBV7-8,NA,TGTGCCAGCAGCTTAGATTCCAGGGGTGGCGAGCAGTACTTC,CASSLDSRGGEQYF
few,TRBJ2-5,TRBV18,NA,TGTGCCAGCTCACCAGGAGCAGCAGAGACCCAGTACTTC,CASSPGAAETQYF
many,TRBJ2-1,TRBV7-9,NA,TGTGCCACCCCTCGAGGGGGGGCCGGGTACAATGAGCAGTTCTTC,CATPRGGAGYNEQFF